This is a list of T cell receptor beta chains from one sample in a study of blood T cell repertoires in COVID-19. The repertoire was sequenced with immunoSEQ multiplex PCR; TCRdb's copy has only in-frame clones and lacks some. In the table there are roughly 220,000 clones, 75% to 90% of which are singletons. Sequencing was carried out using PBMCs or T cells enriched from blood (not recorded which). The receptors come from a woman in her late teens or twenties in a cohort exposed to, infected with or recovered from COVID-19 (not recorded which). Both conserved end residues are part of each CDR3. The D gene is left open where the match is weak. Not every row has a clone size; where given, it reads once, few, many or a size class.

.	TRBV6-1	few	TRBJ1-1	TGTGCCAGCATTCCGACAATTAACACTGAAGCTTTCTTT	CASIPTINTEAFF
.	TRBV6-5	.	TRBJ1-2	TGTGCCTCCTCGGGCGGGAAGGGCTATGGCTACACCTTC	CASSGGKGYGYTF
TRBD2	TRBV28	.	TRBJ2-5	TGTGCCAGCAGCTCAGCGGGGGGAAAAGAGACCCAGTACTTC	CASSSAGGKETQYF
.	TRBV7-9	.	TRBJ1-1	TGTGCCAGCAGCTCCTCCGGGGTAAGCACTGAAGCTTTCTTT	CASSSSGVSTEAFF
TRBD1	TRBV7-2	.	TRBJ1-1	TGTGCCAGCAGACTCCAGCTCGGACAGGAGGGAACTGAAGCTTTCTTT	CASRLQLGQEGTEAFF
TRBD2	TRBV29-1	.	TRBJ2-3	TGCAGCGTCGGGCGGGGGACTAGCACAGATACGCAGTATTTT	CSVGRGTSTDTQYF
TRBD1	TRBV11-2	.	TRBJ1-1	TGTGCCAGCAGCCGCGCGGGACAGTTGGGCACTGAAGCTTTCTTT	CASSRAGQLGTEAFF
TRBD2	TRBV12-5	.	TRBJ2-2	TGTGCTAGTGGTTCCTATCCCGGGACTAGCGGGAGCACCGGGGAGCTGTTTTTT	CASGSYPGTSGSTGELFF
TRBD2	TRBV24-1	.	TRBJ2-3	TGTGCCACCAGTGAGTCGCTAGCGGGTGCTCTGGATACGCAGTATTTT	CATSESLAGALDTQYF
TRBD1	TRBV2	.	TRBJ1-1	TGTGCCAGCAAACAGGGGGCTCTGAACACTGAAGCTTTCTTT	CASKQGALNTEAFF
TRBD2	TRBV2	.	TRBJ2-5	TGTGCCAGCAGCCCGTTACAGCGGGGGGGCGGTGAGACCCAGTACTTC	CASSPLQRGGGETQYF
.	TRBV3-1/TRBV3-2	.	TRBJ1-2	TGTGCCAGCAGCCCCGACTTTAACTATGGCTACACCTTC	CASSPDFNYGYTF
.	TRBV2	.	TRBJ2-7	TGTGCCAGCAGCGCGTGGGCAGACGAGCAGTACTTC	CASSAWADEQYF
.	TRBV5-8	.	TRBJ1-2	TGTGCCAGCAGCTTGTGGGGCAGGGGAGAGACCTATGGCTACACCTTC	CASSLWGRGETYGYTF
.	TRBV11-3	.	TRBJ2-7	TGTGCCAGCAGCTTAGGCAGGGATGGCGAGCAGTACTTC	CASSLGRDGEQYF
.	TRBV12-3/TRBV12-4	.	TRBJ1-1	TGTGCCAGCAGTTTAGGACTCTCAGAAGCTTTCTTT	CASSLGLSEAFF
.	TRBV10-3	.	TRBJ2-3	TGTGCCTCCTGGGACGGGAGAGGTATATCAGATACGCAGTATTTT	CASWDGRGISDTQYF
.	TRBV6-5	.	TRBJ2-2	TGTGCCAGCACATCCAACACCGGGGAGCTGTTTTTT	CASTSNTGELFF
.	TRBV10-3	.	TRBJ1-1	TGTGCCATCAGCCGAGGCGGGGGTCAGACCCCGAACACTGAAGCTTTCTTT	CAISRGGGQTPNTEAFF
TRBD2	TRBV24-1	.	TRBJ2-3	TGTGCCACCAGTGATACCGGGACTAGCGCGTTAGATACGCAGTATTTT	CATSDTGTSALDTQYF
.	TRBV28	.	TRBJ2-7	TGTGCCAGCAGTCGGGACTCCTACGAGCAGTACTTC	CASSRDSYEQYF
TRBD1	TRBV5-1	.	TRBJ1-2	TGCGCCAGCAGCTTGGGGCAGGGACAGGGCCTTTCCTATGGCTACACCTTC	CASSLGQGQGLSYGYTF
.	TRBV6-5	.	TRBJ2-1	TGTGCCAGCACCCCCGGGGTTCACAATGAGCAGTTCTTC	CASTPGVHNEQFF
.	TRBV5-1	.	TRBJ2-1	TGCGCCAGCAGCTGGGGGCCAGGGGTGGACAATGAGCAGTTCTTC	CASSWGPGVDNEQFF